This is a list of T cell receptor beta chains from one sample in a study of T cell changes during pregnancy in multiple sclerosis. The table came from immunoSEQ multiplex PCR; TCRdb's copy has only in-frame clones and leaves some out. The sample contains 50,000 to 65,000 clones, around 92% of which appear only once. The source material was peripheral blood, sampled in the first trimester of pregnancy. The receptors originated from a female donor with multiple sclerosis, enrolled in a pregnancy study. Each CDR3 is given with its conserved first and last residue. D genes are given only for firm matches. A row's size may be missing; if present it is once, few, many or a size class.

D,size,V,J,CDR3,DNA
NA,NA,TRBV2,TRBJ2-7,CASSGSSYEQYF,TGTGCCAGCAGCGGTTCCTCCTACGAGCAGTACTTC
TRBD1,NA,TRBV5-5,TRBJ1-2,CASRPGTGYGYTF,TGTGCCAGCAGACCCGGGACAGGGTATGGCTACACCTTC
NA,few,TRBV7-9,TRBJ2-2,CASTQGGAGELFF,TGTGCCAGCACACAGGGTGGGGCCGGGGAGCTGTTTTTT
NA,NA,TRBV29-1,TRBJ2-2,CSGGHNTGELFF,TGCAGCGGCGGACATAACACCGGGGAGCTGTTTTTT
TRBD2,once,TRBV7-2,TRBJ2-7,CASRALAGGDSYEQYF,TGTGCCAGCAGGGCCCTAGCGGGGGGGGACTCCTACGAGCAGTACTTC
TRBD2,NA,TRBV7-2,TRBJ2-3,CASTKTSGGFRDTQYF,TGTGCCAGCACAAAAACTAGCGGGGGGTTTAGAGATACGCAGTATTTT
TRBD1,NA,TRBV4-1,TRBJ1-2,CASSQSPGQGFTYGYTF,TGCGCCAGCAGCCAGAGCCCGGGACAGGGGTTTACCTATGGCTACACCTTC
NA,NA,TRBV9,TRBJ1-2,CASSVGSEGVYGYTF,TGTGCCAGCAGCGTAGGCTCAGAGGGGGTCTATGGCTACACCTTC
TRBD2,NA,TRBV5-4,TRBJ2-5,CASSSTGGKEETQYF,TGTGCCAGCAGCTCGACCGGGGGGAAGGAAGAGACCCAGTACTTC
NA,once,TRBV27,TRBJ2-7,CAARRSGYDTMGEQYF,TGTGCCGCCAGGAGATCAGGGTATGATACTATGGGGGAGCAGTACTTC